A selection of T cell receptor beta chains follows, all from one sample in a study of cytomegalovirus exposure and HLA in healthy donors. The repertoire was sequenced with immunoSEQ multiplex PCR; TCRdb's copy has only in-frame clones and lacks some. This sample yields approximately 70,000 clones, of which approximately 70% are seen a single time; roughly 10% belongs to the top ten. Sequencing was done on a sample of PBMCs. The source of these receptors is a woman aged 50 to 65 in good health and CMV-seropositive. The CDR3 runs from the conserved cysteine through the conserved F or W. A D gene is named only where the DNA matches it firmly. The size entry is marked missing in some rows and otherwise reads once, few, many or a size class.

DNA | CDR3 | D | V | size | J
TGTGCCAGTAGTATTCAAAATAGCAATCAGCCCCAGCATTTT | CASSIQNSNQPQHF | - | TRBV19 | - | TRBJ1-5
TGTGCCAGCAGCGTCCTGGATGGGGCACGTGGTGCAGATACGCAGTATTTT | CASSVLDGARGADTQYF | - | TRBV9 | - | TRBJ2-3
TGTGCCTGGAGCCCCGGCGGGACAGGGGCCCTTATTAACTATGGCTACACCTTC | CAWSPGGTGALINYGYTF | TRBD1 | TRBV30 | few | TRBJ1-2
TGTGCCAGTAGTATGGGACTAGCGGAGCAAGAGACCCAGTACTTC | CASSMGLAEQETQYF | TRBD2 | TRBV19 | - | TRBJ2-5
TGCGCCAGCAGTGAAACTAGCGGGGAGATAGAGACCCAGTACTTC | CASSETSGEIETQYF | TRBD2 | TRBV10-1 | - | TRBJ2-5
TGTGCCAGCAGCCTGGGACAGATCTACGAGCAGTACTTC | CASSLGQIYEQYF | TRBD1 | TRBV7-7 | - | TRBJ2-7
TGCGCCAGCGGCCGCCCATCCGGGACAGGGTACACTGAAGCTTTCTTT | CASGRPSGTGYTEAFF | TRBD1 | TRBV10-2 | - | TRBJ1-1
TGTGCCAGCCAAACTACAGGGGGCAGGGACACTGAAGCTTTCTTT | CASQTTGGRDTEAFF | TRBD1 | TRBV28 | - | TRBJ1-1
TGCGCCAGCAGTCGGTCCCCAGGGACTGAAGCTTTCTTT | CASSRSPGTEAFF | - | TRBV10-1 | - | TRBJ1-1
TGCGCCAGCAGCCAAGCCCATACTTCAGGGGGTGGGAAAAAACTGTTTTTT | CASSQAHTSGGGKKLFF | TRBD1 | TRBV4-1 | - | TRBJ1-4
TGTGCCATCAGTCGACAGGACTATGGCTACACCTTC | CAISRQDYGYTF | - | TRBV10-3 | - | TRBJ1-2
TGCAGTGCCACTAGCTTCTACGAGCAGTACTTC | CSATSFYEQYF | - | TRBV20-1 | - | TRBJ2-7
TGTGCCAGCACCGGACAGACTAGCACAGATACGCAGTATTTT | CASTGQTSTDTQYF | - | TRBV6-5 | once | TRBJ2-3
TGTGCAAGTCGTACCAGGGGGGTTGACTATGGCTACACCTTC | CASRTRGVDYGYTF | - | TRBV12-2 | - | TRBJ1-2